Listed here is a single TCR beta chain. Its antigen is as yet unknown. Some clones are missing from TCRdb's copy, which holds only in-frame ones; the method was immunoSEQ multiplex PCR. The sample lists tens of thousands of clones, about nine tenths occurring once. This entry comes from a study of T cell responses to AZD1222 COVID-19 vaccine. Study-level findings and limits: Regions 160-218 and 743-854 dominated among vaccine-associated CD4 TCRs spanning spike.

Germline V lookup: CDR1 MGHDK, CDR2 SYGVNS. There are 14 residues in the CDR3. Trimming took 1 base from V and 8 from J, leaving 14 bases between them. The chain is built from TRBV25-1 and TRBJ1-2; D possibly corresponds to TRBD1 (5 bases). This receptor was obtained from an adult who received the AZD1222 COVID-19 vaccine. The specimen was peripheral blood, collected 28 days after the second AZD1222 dose. CDR3 residues: CASSESKGRGGYTF. The CDR3 DNA is TGTGCCAGCAGTGAATCAAAGGGGAGGGGAGGCTACACCTTC.